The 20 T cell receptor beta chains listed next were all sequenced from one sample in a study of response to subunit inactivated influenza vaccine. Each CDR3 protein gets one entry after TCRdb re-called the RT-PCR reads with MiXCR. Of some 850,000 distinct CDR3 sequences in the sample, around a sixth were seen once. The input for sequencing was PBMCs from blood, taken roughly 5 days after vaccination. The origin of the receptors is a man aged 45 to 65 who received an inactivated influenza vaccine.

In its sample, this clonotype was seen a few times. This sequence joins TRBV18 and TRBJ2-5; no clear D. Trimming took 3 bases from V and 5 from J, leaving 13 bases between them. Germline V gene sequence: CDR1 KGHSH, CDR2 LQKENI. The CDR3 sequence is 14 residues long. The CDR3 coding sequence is TGTGCCAGCTCACCGACCACGATCTTCGAGACCCAGTACTTC. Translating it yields CASSPTTIFETQYF.

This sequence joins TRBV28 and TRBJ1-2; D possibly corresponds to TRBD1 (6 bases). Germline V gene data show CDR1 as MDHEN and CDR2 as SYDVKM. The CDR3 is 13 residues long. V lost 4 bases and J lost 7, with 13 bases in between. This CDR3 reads CASSSPDRPGYTF. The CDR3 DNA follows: TGTGCCAGCAGTTCACCCGACAGGCCTGGCTACACCTTC.

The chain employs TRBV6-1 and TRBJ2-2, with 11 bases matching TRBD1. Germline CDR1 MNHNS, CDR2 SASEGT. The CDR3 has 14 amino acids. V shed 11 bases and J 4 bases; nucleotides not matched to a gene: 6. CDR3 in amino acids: CAVRTGGFTGELFF. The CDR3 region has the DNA TGTGCCGTACGGACAGGGGGCTTCACCGGGGAGCTGTTTTTT.

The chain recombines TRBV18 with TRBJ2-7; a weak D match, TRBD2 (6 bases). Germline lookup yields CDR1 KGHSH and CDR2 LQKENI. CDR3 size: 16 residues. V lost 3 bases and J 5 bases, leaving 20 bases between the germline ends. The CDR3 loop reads CASSPNQIGGSNEQYF. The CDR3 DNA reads TGTGCCAGCTCACCGAACCAGATCGGGGGTTCCAACGAGCAGTACTTC.

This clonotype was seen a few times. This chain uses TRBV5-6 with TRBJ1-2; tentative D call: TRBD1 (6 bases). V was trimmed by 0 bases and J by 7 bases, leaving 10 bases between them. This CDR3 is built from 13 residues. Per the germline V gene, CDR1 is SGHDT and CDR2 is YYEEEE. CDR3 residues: CASSLVSRGGYTF. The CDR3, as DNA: TGTGCCAGCAGCTTGGTTTCCAGGGGTGGCTACACCTTC.

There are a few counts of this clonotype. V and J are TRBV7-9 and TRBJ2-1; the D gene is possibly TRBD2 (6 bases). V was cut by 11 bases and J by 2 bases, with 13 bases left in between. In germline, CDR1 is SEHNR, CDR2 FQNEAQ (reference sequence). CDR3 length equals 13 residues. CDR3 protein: CAATEGPYNEQFF. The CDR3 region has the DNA TGTGCCGCCACGGAGGGACCCTACAATGAGCAGTTCTTC.

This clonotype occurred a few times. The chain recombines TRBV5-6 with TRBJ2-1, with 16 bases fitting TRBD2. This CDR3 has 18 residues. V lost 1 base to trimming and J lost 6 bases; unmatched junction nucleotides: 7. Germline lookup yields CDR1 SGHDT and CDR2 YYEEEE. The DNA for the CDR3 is TGTGCCAGCAGCTTGATAGGGACTAGCGGGGGGGCCCCCAATGAGCAGTTCTTC. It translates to CASSLIGTSGGAPNEQFF.

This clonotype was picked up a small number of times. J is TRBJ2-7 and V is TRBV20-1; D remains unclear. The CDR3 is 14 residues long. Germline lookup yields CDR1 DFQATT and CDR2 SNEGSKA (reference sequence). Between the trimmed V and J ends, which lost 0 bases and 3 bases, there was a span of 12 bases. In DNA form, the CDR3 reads TGCAGTGCTAGAGAGTTTAGAGCGAACTACGAGCAGTACTTC. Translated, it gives CSAREFRANYEQYF.

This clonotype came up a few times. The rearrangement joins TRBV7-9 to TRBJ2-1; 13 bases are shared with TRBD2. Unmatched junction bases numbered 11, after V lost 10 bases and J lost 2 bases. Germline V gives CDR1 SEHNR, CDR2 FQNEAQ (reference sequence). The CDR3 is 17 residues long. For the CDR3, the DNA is TGTGCCATCGATACTAGCGGGAGGGCCTCAGCCTACAATGAGCAGTTCTTC. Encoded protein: CAIDTSGRASAYNEQFF.

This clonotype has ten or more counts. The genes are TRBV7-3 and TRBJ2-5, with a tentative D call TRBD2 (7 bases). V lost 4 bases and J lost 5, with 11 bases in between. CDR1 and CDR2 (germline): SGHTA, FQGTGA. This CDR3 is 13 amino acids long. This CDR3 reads CASSWTRGETQYF. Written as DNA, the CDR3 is TGTGCCAGCAGCTGGACTAGGGGGGAGACCCAGTACTTC.

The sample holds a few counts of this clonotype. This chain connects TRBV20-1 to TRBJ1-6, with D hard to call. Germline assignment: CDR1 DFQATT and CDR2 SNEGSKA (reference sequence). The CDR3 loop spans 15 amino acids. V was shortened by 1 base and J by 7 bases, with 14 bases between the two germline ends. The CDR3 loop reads CSARGGQIPNSPLHF. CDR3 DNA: TGCAGTGCTAGAGGAGGTCAGATCCCAAATTCACCCCTCCACTTT.

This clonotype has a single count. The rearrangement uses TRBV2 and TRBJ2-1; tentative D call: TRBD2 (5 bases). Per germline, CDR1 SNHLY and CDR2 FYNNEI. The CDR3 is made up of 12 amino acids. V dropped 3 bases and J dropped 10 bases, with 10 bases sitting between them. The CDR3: CASSDITGEQFF. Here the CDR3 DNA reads TGTGCCAGCAGTGACATAACGGGGGAGCAGTTCTTC. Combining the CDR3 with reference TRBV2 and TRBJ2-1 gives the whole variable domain EPEVTQTPSHQVTQMGQEVILRCVPISNHLYFYWYRQILGQKVEFLVSFYNNEISEKSEIFDDQFSVERPDGSNFTLKIRSTKLEDSAMYFCASSDITGEQFFGPGTRLTVL.

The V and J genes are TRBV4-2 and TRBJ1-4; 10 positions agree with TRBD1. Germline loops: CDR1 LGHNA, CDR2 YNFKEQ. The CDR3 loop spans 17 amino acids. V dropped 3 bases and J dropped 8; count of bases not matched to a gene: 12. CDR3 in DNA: TGTGCCAGCAGCCACGCCTTGGGTGGACAGGGGGGCGAAAAACTGTTTTTT. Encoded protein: CASSHALGGQGGEKLFF.

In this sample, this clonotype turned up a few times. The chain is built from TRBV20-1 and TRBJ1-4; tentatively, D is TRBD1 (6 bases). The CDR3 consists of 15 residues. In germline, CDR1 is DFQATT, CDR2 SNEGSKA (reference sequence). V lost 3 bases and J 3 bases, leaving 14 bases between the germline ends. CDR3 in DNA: TGCAGTGCTAGGGGGTGGGGGCCCGCTAATGAAAAACTGTTTTTT. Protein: CSARGWGPANEKLFF.

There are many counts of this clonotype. In DNA, the CDR3 is TGCGCCAGCAGCTTGGCAACGGGAACTGAAGCTTTCTTT. Translation gives CASSLATGTEAFF. This chain connects TRBV5-1 to TRBJ1-1; D is unresolved. The CDR3 has 13 amino acids. Deletions cut 0 bases from V and 5 bases from J, with 8 bases between. Germline CDR1 is SGHRS and CDR2 is YFSETQ.

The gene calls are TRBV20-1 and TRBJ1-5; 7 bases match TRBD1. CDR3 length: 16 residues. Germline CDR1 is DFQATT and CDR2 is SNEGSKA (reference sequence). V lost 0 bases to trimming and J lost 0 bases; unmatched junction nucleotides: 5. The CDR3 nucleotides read TGCAGTGCTAGAGATAATCCAGGGGGTAGCAATCAGCCCCAGCATTTT. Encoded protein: CSARDNPGGSNQPQHF.

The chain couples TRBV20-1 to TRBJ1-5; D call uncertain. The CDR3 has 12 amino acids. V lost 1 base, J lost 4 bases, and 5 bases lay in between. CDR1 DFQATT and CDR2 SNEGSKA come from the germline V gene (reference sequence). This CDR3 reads CSARGRNQPQHF. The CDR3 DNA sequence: TGCAGTGCTAGAGGCAGAAATCAGCCCCAGCATTTT.

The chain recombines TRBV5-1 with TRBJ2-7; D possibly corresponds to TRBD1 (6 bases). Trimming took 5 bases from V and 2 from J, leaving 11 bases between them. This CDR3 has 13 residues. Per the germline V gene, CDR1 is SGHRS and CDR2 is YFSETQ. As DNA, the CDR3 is TGCGCCAGCAGGACAGGAGCCACCTACGAGCAGTACTTC. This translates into CASRTGATYEQYF.

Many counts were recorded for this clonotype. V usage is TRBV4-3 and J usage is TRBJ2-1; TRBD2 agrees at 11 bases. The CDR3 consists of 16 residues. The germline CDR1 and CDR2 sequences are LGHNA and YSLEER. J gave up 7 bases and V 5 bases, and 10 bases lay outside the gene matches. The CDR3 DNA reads TGCGCCAGCAGCAAGACGCTAGCGGGAGGTTCAAATGAGCAGTTCTTC. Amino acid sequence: CASSKTLAGGSNEQFF.

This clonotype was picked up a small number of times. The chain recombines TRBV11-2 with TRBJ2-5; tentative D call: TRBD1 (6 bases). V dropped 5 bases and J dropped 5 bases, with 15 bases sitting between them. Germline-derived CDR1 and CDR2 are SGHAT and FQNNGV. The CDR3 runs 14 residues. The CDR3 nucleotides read TGTGCCAGCAGCACCTTTACAGGGCGGGAGACCCAGTACTTC. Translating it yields CASSTFTGRETQYF. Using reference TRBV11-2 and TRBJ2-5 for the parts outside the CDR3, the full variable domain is EAGVAQSPRYKIIEKRQSVAFWCNPISGHATLYWYQQILGQGPKLLIQFQNNGVVDDSQLPKDRFSAERLKGVDSTLKIQPAKLEDSAVYLCASSTFTGRETQYFGPGTRLLVL.